These T cell receptor beta chains were read from a single sample in a study of breast tumors, draining lymph nodes, adjacent tissues. From the multiplex PCR reads, TCRdb called clonotypes with MiXCR, one entry per CDR3 protein. The sample comprises over 150,000 distinct CDR3 sequences, around a third of which are singletons, and approximately 4.3% rests with the top ten. Specimen: axillary lymph node tissue. These receptors came from a female donor with breast cancer. Some clones in this sample may be carry-over from other donors' samples. Each CDR3 is given with its conserved first and last residue. The D gene is left open where the match is weak. Not all rows give a size; the values are once, few, many and, for expanded clones, a class.

d_call	v_call	j_call	clone_size	cdr3_nt	cdr3_aa
TRBD1	TRBV7-9	TRBJ2-5	many	TGTGCCAGCAGCTCCTGGACAGGGGGCTATTTAGAGACCCAGTACTTC	CASSSWTGGYLETQYF
TRBD1	TRBV5-1	TRBJ2-3	many	TGCGCCAGCAGCTTGTCACCGGGACAGGGGAGCACAGATACGCAGTATTTT	CASSLSPGQGSTDTQYF
NA	TRBV20-1	TRBJ2-1	many	TGCAGTGCGGAGGGGGGCGGACAACGCAATGAGCAGTTCTTC	CSAEGGGQRNEQFF
TRBD2	TRBV10-1	TRBJ2-1	many	TGCGCCAGCAGTAATAGCGGGGGGGGGTACAATGAGCAGTTCTTC	CASSNSGGGYNEQFF
NA	TRBV20-1	TRBJ1-2	NA	TGCAGTGTTCAAGACGAGTCCTTCTATGGCTACACCTTC	CSVQDESFYGYTF
NA	TRBV20-1	TRBJ2-3	NA	TGCAGTGCTCGGAGCAGGGGACGTACAGATACGCAGTATTTT	CSARSRGRTDTQYF
NA	TRBV20-1	TRBJ1-5	NA	TGCAGTGCTAGAGATGGGTACACAGCCTCCGAGCATTTT	CSARDGYTASEHF
TRBD1	TRBV2	TRBJ1-2	many	TGTGCCAGCAGTGAGGACAGGGCTGGCTATGGCTACACCTTC	CASSEDRAGYGYTF
TRBD2	TRBV3-1	TRBJ2-5	NA	TGTGCCAGCAGCCGGAGACTAGCGGGGGCTGGAAAAGAGACCCAGTACTTC	CASSRRLAGAGKETQYF
TRBD1	TRBV20-1	TRBJ1-2	NA	TGCAGTGCTTACAGGGGTAACTATGGCTCCACCTTC	CSAYRGNYGSTF
NA	TRBV27	TRBJ2-7	NA	TGTGCCAGCAGTTTAGAGGTTCCCCGATTAGCCTACGAGCAGTACTTC	CASSLEVPRLAYEQYF
NA	TRBV29-1	TRBJ1-4	many	TGCAGCGTTGTGTGGACAGATTTCTTTAGGGGGGAAAAACTGTTTTTT	CSVVWTDFFRGEKLFF
NA	TRBV9	TRBJ1-5	many	TGTGCCAGCAGCCCTTCCTGGGGGGGCTTTCAGCCCCAGCATTTT	CASSPSWGGFQPQHF
NA	TRBV24-1	TRBJ1-2	many	TGTGCCACCAGTGATTCCGGACGGGGTAACTATGGCTACACCTTC	CATSDSGRGNYGYTF
TRBD1	TRBV9	TRBJ2-5	many	TGTGCCAGCAGCGTAGGGACAGGGCGCGGGCAAGAGACCCAGTACTTC	CASSVGTGRGQETQYF
NA	TRBV4-1	TRBJ1-3	NA	TGCGCCAGCAGCCAAGATCGAGTTTTGGGAGCTAGGGAGTACACCATATATTTT	CASSQDRVLGAREYTIYF
NA	TRBV29-1	TRBJ1-1	few	TGCAGCGTTGACGCAAGGTATGAAGCTTTCTTT	CSVDARYEAFF
NA	TRBV5-1	TRBJ1-6	many	TGCGCCAGCAGCTCCCAGGGGAATGCCTGTAATTCACCCCTCCACTTT	CASSSQGNACNSPLHF
NA	TRBV11-2	TRBJ1-3	many	TGTGCCAGCAGCGCGGACAGCCAGCCTGGAAACACCATATATTTT	CASSADSQPGNTIYF
NA	TRBV12-3/TRBV12-4	TRBJ2-7	many	TGTGCCAGCAGTTTGGGGGGAACAGCCCACGAGCAGTACTTC	CASSLGGTAHEQYF
TRBD1	TRBV7-7	TRBJ1-6	NA	TGTGCTAGCAGCCCTGGGACAGATAATTCACCCCTCCACTTT	CASSPGTDNSPLHF
TRBD1	TRBV5-1	TRBJ2-6	NA	TGCGCCAGCAGCTCAACGCCGGGACAGGGGGCATATGGGGCCAACGTCCTGACTTTC	CASSSTPGQGAYGANVLTF
NA	TRBV7-2	TRBJ1-2	many	TGTGCCAGCAGCTCTAGGGACTATGGCTACACCTTC	CASSSRDYGYTF
NA	TRBV5-6	TRBJ1-2	many	TGTGCCAGCAGCTCCGTGGACAAAAACTATGGCTACACCTTC	CASSSVDKNYGYTF
TRBD1	TRBV19	TRBJ1-4	NA	TGTGCCATCCCGCGGGGACAGGTTAATGAAAAACTGTTTTTT	CAIPRGQVNEKLFF
TRBD2	TRBV19	TRBJ2-3	many	TGTGCCAGTAGTAAACCTCTAGCGGGAGTGGATACGCAGTATTTT	CASSKPLAGVDTQYF
NA	TRBV19	TRBJ1-5	NA	TGTGCCAGTAGTATGGACCTTGGGAGGGTATACAATCAGCCCCAGCATTTT	CASSMDLGRVYNQPQHF
NA	TRBV27	TRBJ1-6	NA	TGTGCCAGCGGATTAAGTTCACCCCTCCACTTT	CASGLSSPLHF
NA	TRBV5-5	TRBJ2-5	few	TGTGCCAGCAGCTCGCAGGGGTCCCAAGAGACCCAGTACTTC	CASSSQGSQETQYF
NA	TRBV5-1	TRBJ2-3	many	TGCGCCAGCAGTTCCCCTCGGCGACCCACAGATACGCAGTATTTT	CASSSPRRPTDTQYF
TRBD2	TRBV10-2	TRBJ2-1	NA	TGCGCCAGCAGAACTAGCGGGAGTGCTGAGCAGTTCTTC	CASRTSGSAEQFF
NA	TRBV2	TRBJ2-7	many	TGTGCCAGCAGGGAGGTGAACACCGCCTACGAGCAGTACTTC	CASREVNTAYEQYF